This T cell receptor beta chain was found in a study of patients and donors after allogeneic stem cell transplantation (dated by TCRdb to about 2020). Including cysteine and phenylalanine, the CDR3 has 15 amino acids. Kept here is only the CDR3 DNA, which spans 45 bases and is read in frame from base 1. Clipping removes 6 bases from V and 4 bases from J, with 7 as the unmatched junction base count. The germline V gene specifies SQVTM as CDR1 and ANQGSEA as CDR2. A note on this clonotype: Its antigen has not been determined. No base-level quality is on record; no much larger clone is a single base apart.

The receptor library was made with RT-PCR. The data were produced on a NextSeq 550. TCRdb reanalyzed the raw reads on its own, using fastp at Q25 for trimming and MiXCR for clone calling, and kept in-frame beta chains. Under each unique CDR3 protein, matching rows form one entry showing the most common genes and DNA. This sample holds 37,000 or so distinct CDR3 sequences; more than 30% were observed only once. Roughly 70% of the sample comes from the top ten. This receptor was obtained from a human donor who was either an allogeneic HSCT recipient or a stem cell or donor lymphocyte infusion donor (not recorded which). It is not recorded whose cells these are; they may come from a transplant donor. The sequence links TRBV29-1 to TRBJ2-3; TRBD2 fits 13 bases in the junction. Specimen: blood, either unsorted or a sorted T cell fraction (not recorded which). Here the CDR3 is given as CSVEGLAGSPDTQYF. In nucleotides, the sequence is TGCAGCGTAGAGGGACTAGCGGGATCACCAGATACGCAGTATTTT.